The 14 T cell receptor beta chains below were found in one sample sequenced in a study of T cell changes during pregnancy in multiple sclerosis. This table comes from immunoSEQ multiplex PCR, and its TCRdb copy is limited to in-frame clones, with some not included. The sample includes tens of thousands of clones, around 92% of them seen just once. The sample consisted of CD4+ T cells from peripheral blood mononuclear cells, taken after pregnancy. The receptors were sampled from a female donor with multiple sclerosis, enrolled in a pregnancy study.

This clone is a singleton in its sample. V usage is TRBV18 and J usage is TRBJ2-3; D is possibly TRBD2 (5 bases). Germline V gene sequence: CDR1 KGHSH, CDR2 LQKENI. There are 13 residues in the CDR3. With 6 bases removed from V and 5 bases from J, the gap between germline ends came to 12 bases. CDR3 sequence reads: CASSSSGRDTQYF. Here the CDR3 DNA reads TGTGCCAGCTCGTCTAGTGGGAGAGATACGCAGTATTTT.

The chain recombines TRBV7-2 with TRBJ1-3; perhaps TRBD1 as D (5 bases). The CDR3 loop spans 15 amino acids. The germline V gene encodes CDR1 SGHTA and CDR2 FQGNSA. The V gene lost 3 bases and the J gene lost 0 bases, with 9 bases spanning the gap. Here the CDR3 reads CASSFGGSSGNTIYF. The CDR3 DNA sequence: TGTGCCAGCAGCTTTGGGGGGAGCTCTGGAAACACCATATATTTT.

The chain couples TRBV18 to TRBJ2-4; 9 bases map to TRBD1. In germline, CDR1 is KGHSH, CDR2 LQKENI. V shed 4 bases, J shed 13 bases, and the junction held 2 bases outside the gene matches. This CDR3 comprises 11 residues. CDR3 nucleotide sequence: TGTGCCAGCTCACTCGGACAGGGGCAGTACTTC. This translates into CASSLGQGQYF.

The rearrangement joins TRBV4-3 to TRBJ1-5; no definite D call. The V end lost 0 bases, the J end lost 3 bases, and 9 bases lay between the germline ends. Germline V gene data show CDR1 as LGHNA and CDR2 as YSLEER. This CDR3 has 15 residues. The CDR3 DNA follows: TGCGCCAGCAGCCAAGAGGCCAGATTCAATCAGCCCCAGCATTTT. Its translation: CASSQEARFNQPQHF.

CDR3 DNA: TGTGCCAGCGCTAACAGGGCAGGTCTCAGCTATGGCTACACCTTC. Translation: CASANRAGLSYGYTF. The rearrangement joins TRBV7-2 to TRBJ1-2, with a weak D call TRBD1 (6 bases). The CDR3 covers 15 residues. The germline V gene has CDR1 SGHTA and CDR2 FQGNSA. Trimming stripped 8 bases from V and 4 bases from J, with 20 bases between.

CDR3 nucleotide sequence: TGTGCCAGCAGCCTAGACGGTTCGGATGAGCAGTTCTTC. As protein: CASSLDGSDEQFF. The chain joins TRBV14 to TRBJ2-1; D unclear. In germline, CDR1 is SGHDN, CDR2 FVKESK. The CDR3 covers 13 residues. V shed 4 bases and J shed 8 bases, with 12 bases lying between them.

This clone occurred once. The identical CDR3 is also encoded by other nucleotide sequences in the sample. In DNA, the CDR3 is TGTGCCAGCAGCTTAGGAACGGTGAACACTGAAGCTTTCTTT. It translates to CASSLGTVNTEAFF. The V and J genes are TRBV7-9 and TRBJ1-1; no firm D call. Trimming pared 1 base from V and 0 bases from J, leaving 6 bases between. This CDR3 is built from 14 residues. Germline V gene sequence: CDR1 SEHNR, CDR2 FQNEAQ (reference sequence).

The sample holds one count of this clone. V and J are TRBV28 and TRBJ1-2; perhaps TRBD1 as D (6 bases). Trimming took off 3 bases at V and 4 bases at J, with 9 bases between the two ends. The CDR3 covers 13 residues. Germline V gives CDR1 MDHEN, CDR2 SYDVKM. CDR3 amino acids: CASSFDRSYGYTF. The CDR3, as DNA: TGTGCCAGCAGTTTCGACAGGAGCTATGGCTACACCTTC.

This sequence joins TRBV5-1 and TRBJ2-7, with 7 positions matching TRBD1. CDR1 SGHRS and CDR2 YFSETQ come from the germline V gene. The J segment lost 5 bases and the V segment lost 6 bases, leaving 8 bases of the junction unmatched. The CDR3 covers 13 residues. The CDR3 loop reads CASNHRGGHEQYF. The CDR3 nucleotides are TGCGCCAGCAACCACAGGGGCGGGCACGAGCAGTACTTC.

The rearrangement links TRBV6-5 to TRBJ1-5, with a weak D call TRBD1 (6 bases). The length of the CDR3 is 15 residues. V dropped 8 bases and J dropped 2 bases, with 16 bases sitting between them. Looked up from germline, CDR1 is MNHEY and CDR2 is SVGAGI. The CDR3 DNA follows: TGTGCCAGCGACCCAGGGGATTCGCGCAATCAGCCCCAGCATTTT. Amino acids: CASDPGDSRNQPQHF.

The rearrangement links TRBV6-4 to TRBJ2-3, with 9 positions matching TRBD2. Germline assignment: CDR1 MRHNA and CDR2 SNTAGT. Trimming removed 6 bases from V and 8 bases from J; junction bases left unmatched: 9. The CDR3 totals 14 residues. The CDR3 DNA sequence: TGTGCCAGCAGGGCTAGCGGGGCATTCGGTACGCAGTATTTT. Protein sequence: CASRASGAFGTQYF.

The chain employs TRBV30 and TRBJ1-2; perhaps TRBD1 as D (6 bases). V shed 7 bases and J shed 6 bases, with 18 bases lying between them. The CDR3 runs 13 residues. Germline assignment: CDR1 GTSNPN and CDR2 SVGIG (reference sequence). The CDR3 reads CASYRDRPNGYTF. DNA of the CDR3: TGTGCCTCCTACAGGGACCGCCCTAATGGCTACACCTTC.

The chain couples TRBV11-1 to TRBJ1-1; TRBD1 matches at 10 bases. Trimming removed 5 bases from V and 3 bases from J; junction bases left unmatched: 3. This CDR3 spans 14 amino acids. Germline CDR1 reads SGHAT; CDR2 reads FQDESV (reference sequence). In nucleotides, the CDR3 is TGTGCCAGCAGCCCGGACAGGGGGTACACTGAAGCTTTCTTT. It codes for CASSPDRGYTEAFF.

The chain has TRBV19 and TRBJ2-1; 8 positions match TRBD1. After removal of 8 bases from V and 3 bases from J, the junction contained 12 bases not matched to a gene. Germline values: CDR1 LNHDA, CDR2 SQIVND (reference sequence). The CDR3 runs to 16 residues. CDR3: CASQGPGQVIYNEQFF. The CDR3 DNA reads as TGTGCCAGTCAGGGTCCGGGACAGGTGATCTACAATGAGCAGTTCTTC.